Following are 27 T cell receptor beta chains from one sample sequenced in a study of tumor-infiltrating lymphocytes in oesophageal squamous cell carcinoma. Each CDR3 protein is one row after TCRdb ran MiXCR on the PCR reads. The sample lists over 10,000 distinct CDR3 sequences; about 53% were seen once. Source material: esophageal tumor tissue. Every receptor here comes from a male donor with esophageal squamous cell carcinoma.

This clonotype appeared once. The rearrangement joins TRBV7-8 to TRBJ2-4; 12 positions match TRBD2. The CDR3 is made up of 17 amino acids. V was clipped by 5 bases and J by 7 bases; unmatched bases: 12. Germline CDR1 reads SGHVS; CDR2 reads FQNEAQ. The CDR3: CASSNPGLAGFDNIQYF. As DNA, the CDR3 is TGTGCCAGCAGCAATCCGGGACTAGCGGGTTTCGATAACATTCAGTACTTC.

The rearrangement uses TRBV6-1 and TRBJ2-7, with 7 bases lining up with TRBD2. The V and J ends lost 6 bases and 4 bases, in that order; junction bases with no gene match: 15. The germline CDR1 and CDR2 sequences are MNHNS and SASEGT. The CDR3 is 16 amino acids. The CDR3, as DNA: TGTGCCAGCAGCGTTGGGTGGACCGGGGGGACTTACGAGCAGTACTTC. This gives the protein CASSVGWTGGTYEQYF.

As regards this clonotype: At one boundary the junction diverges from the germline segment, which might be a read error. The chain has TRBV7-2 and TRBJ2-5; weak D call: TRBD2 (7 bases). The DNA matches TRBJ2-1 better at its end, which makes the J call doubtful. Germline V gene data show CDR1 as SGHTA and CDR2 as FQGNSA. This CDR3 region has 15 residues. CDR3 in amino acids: CAGSLGGGRLNEQFF. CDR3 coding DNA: TGTGCCGGCAGCTTAGGGGGGGGGAGGCTCAATGAGCAGTTCTTC.

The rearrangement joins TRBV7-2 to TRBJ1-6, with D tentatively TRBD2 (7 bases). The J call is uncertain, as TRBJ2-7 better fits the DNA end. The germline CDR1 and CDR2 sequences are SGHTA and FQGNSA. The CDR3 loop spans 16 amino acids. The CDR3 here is CASSLGTLGGGGEQYF. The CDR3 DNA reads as TGTGCCAGCAGCTTAGGAACGCTTGGGGGAGGGGGTGAGCAGTACTTC.

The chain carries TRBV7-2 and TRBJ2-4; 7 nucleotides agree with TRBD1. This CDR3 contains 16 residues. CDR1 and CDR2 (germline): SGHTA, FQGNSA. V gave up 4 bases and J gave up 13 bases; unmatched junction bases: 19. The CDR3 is CASSSIGTVQGAEQYF. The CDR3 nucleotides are TGTGCCAGCAGCTCGATAGGGACAGTACAGGGAGCTGAGCAGTACTTC.

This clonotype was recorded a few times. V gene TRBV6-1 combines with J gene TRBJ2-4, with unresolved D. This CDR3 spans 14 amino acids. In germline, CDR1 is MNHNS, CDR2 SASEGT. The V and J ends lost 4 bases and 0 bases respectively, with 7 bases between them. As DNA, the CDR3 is TGTGCCAGCAGTGCCAACCTAGCCAAAAACATTCAGTACTTC. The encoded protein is CASSANLAKNIQYF.

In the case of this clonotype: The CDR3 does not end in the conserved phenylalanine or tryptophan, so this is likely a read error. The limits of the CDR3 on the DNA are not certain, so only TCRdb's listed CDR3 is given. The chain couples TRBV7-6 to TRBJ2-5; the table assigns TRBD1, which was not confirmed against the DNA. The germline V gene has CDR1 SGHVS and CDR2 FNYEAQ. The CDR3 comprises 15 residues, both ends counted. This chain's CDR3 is CASSQGQGREQYFGN.

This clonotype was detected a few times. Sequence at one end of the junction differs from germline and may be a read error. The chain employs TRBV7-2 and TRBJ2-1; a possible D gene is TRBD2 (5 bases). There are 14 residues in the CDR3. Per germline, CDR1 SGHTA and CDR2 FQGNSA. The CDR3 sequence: CASSLISATGELYF. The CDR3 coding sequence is TGTGCCAGCAGCTTAATAAGCGCTACCGGGGAGCTGTACTTC. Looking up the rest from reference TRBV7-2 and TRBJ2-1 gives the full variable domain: GAGVSQSPSNKVTEKGKDVELRCDPISGHTALYWYRQSLGQGLEFLIYFQGNSAPDKSGLPSDRFSAERTGGSVSTLTIQRTQQEDSAVYLCASSLISATGELYFGPGTRLTVL.

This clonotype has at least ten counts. The CDR3 sequence: CAISARLQETQYF. The CDR3 DNA is TGTGCCATCAGTGCAAGGCTACAAGAGACCCAGTACTTC. The genes are TRBV10-3 and TRBJ2-5; D not resolved. Trimming left V 4 bases short and J 2 bases short, with 8 bases between. The CDR3 has 13 amino acids. The germline V gene has CDR1 ENHRY and CDR2 SYGVKD.

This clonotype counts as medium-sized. Written as DNA, the CDR3 is TGTGCCAGCAGTTACTCCTTTACGGGGGGGCCCGTGAACACTGAAGCTTTCTTT. Amino acid sequence: CASSYSFTGGPVNTEAFF. The chain combines TRBV6-6 with TRBJ1-1; a weak D match, TRBD1 (6 bases). CDR1 and CDR2 (germline): MNHNY, SVGAGI (reference sequence). Trimming took off 0 bases at V and 0 bases at J, with 17 bases between the two ends. The CDR3 spans 18 residues.

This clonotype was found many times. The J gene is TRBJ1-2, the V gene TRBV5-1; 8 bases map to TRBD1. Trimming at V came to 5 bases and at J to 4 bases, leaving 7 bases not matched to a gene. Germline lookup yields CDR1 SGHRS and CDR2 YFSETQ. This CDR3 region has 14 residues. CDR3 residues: CASSPDRGSYGYTF. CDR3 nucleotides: TGCGCCAGCAGTCCCGACAGGGGAAGCTATGGCTACACCTTC.

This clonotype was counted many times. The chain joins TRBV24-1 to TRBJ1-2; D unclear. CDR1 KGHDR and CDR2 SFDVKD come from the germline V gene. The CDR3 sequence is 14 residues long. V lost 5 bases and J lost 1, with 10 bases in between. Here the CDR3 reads CATSGPAGNYGYTF. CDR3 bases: TGTGCCACCAGTGGCCCTGCTGGTAACTATGGCTACACCTTC.

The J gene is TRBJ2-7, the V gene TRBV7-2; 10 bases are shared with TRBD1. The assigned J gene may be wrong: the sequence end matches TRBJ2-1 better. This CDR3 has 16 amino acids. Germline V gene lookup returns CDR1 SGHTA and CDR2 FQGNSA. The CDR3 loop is CASSSQGTGVFNEQFF. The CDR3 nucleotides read TGTGCCAGCAGCTCTCAAGGGACAGGGGTTTTCAATGAGCAGTTCTTC.

The CDR3 region is CASSLSHTTNYGYTF. The CDR3 DNA sequence: TGTGCCAGCAGCCTCTCCCACACGACTAACTATGGCTACACCTTC. The chain uses TRBV7-2 and TRBJ1-2; D is unresolved. The CDR3 length is 15 residues. CDR1 and CDR2 (germline): SGHTA, FQGNSA. The V and J ends lost 5 bases and 0 bases respectively, with 13 bases between them.

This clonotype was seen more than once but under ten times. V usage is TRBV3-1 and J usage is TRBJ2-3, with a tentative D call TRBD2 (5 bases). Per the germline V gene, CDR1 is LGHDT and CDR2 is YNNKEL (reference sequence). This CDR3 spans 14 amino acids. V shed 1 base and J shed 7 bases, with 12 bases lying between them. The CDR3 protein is CASSQGSSRYTQYF. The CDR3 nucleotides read TGTGCCAGCAGCCAAGGGTCTAGCCGGTATACGCAGTATTTT.

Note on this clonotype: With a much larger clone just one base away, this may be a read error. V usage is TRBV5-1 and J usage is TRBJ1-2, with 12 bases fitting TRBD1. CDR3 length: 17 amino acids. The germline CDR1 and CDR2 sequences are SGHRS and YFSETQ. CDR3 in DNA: TGCGCCAGCAGCTTGGAGCTGGGGGGACAGGGGGCTTATGGCCACACCTTC. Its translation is CASSLELGGQGAYGHTF.

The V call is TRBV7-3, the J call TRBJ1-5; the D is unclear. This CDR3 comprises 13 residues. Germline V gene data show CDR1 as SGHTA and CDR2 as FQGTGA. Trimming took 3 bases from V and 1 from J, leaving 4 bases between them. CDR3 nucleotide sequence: TGTGCCAGCAGCTTGGACAGCAATCAGCCCCAGCATTTT. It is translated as CASSLDSNQPQHF.

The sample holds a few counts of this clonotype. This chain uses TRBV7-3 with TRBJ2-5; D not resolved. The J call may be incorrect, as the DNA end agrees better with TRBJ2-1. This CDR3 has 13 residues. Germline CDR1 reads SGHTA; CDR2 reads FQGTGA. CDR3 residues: CASSLLRYNEQFF. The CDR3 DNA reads TGTGCCAGCAGCTTATTAAGATACAATGAGCAGTTCTTC.

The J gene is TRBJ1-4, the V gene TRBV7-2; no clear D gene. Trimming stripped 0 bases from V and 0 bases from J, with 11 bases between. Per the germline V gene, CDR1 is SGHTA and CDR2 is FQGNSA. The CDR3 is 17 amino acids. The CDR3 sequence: CASSLAAGRATNEKLFF. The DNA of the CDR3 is TGTGCCAGCAGCTTAGCGGCAGGTCGTGCAACTAATGAAAAACTGTTTTTT.

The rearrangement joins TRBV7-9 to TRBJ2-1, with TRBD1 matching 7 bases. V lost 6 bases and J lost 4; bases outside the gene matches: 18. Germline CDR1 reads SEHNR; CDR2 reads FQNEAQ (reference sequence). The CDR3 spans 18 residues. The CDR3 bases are TGTGCCAGCAGTTGGGACAGCCTTGAGCGGCTGCTGTACAATGAGCAGTTCTTC. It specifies CASSWDSLERLLYNEQFF.

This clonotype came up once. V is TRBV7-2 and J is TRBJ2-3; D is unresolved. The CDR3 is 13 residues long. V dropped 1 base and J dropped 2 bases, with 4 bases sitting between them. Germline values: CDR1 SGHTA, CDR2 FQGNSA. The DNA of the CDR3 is TGTGCCAGCAGCTTAGAGAACACAGATACGCAGTATTTT. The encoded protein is CASSLENTDTQYF. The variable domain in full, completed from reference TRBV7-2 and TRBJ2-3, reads GAGVSQSPSNKVTEKGKDVELRCDPISGHTALYWYRQSLGQGLEFLIYFQGNSAPDKSGLPSDRFSAERTGGSVSTLTIQRTQQEDSAVYLCASSLENTDTQYFGPGTRLTVL.

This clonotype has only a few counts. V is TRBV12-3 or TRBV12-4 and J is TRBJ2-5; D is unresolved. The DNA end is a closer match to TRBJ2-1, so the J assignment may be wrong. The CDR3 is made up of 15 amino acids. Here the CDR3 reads CASSHHPTINNEQFF. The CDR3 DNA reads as TGTGCCAGCAGCCACCACCCCACGATAAACAATGAGCAGTTCTTC.

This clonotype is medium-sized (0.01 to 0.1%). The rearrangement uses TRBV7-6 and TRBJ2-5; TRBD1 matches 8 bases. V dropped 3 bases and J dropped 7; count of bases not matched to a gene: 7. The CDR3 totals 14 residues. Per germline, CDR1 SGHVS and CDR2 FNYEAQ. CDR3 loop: CASSLETGAGTQYF. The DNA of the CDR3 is TGTGCCAGCAGCTTGGAGACAGGGGCCGGGACCCAGTACTTC. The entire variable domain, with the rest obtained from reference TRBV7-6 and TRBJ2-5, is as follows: GAGVSQSPRYKVTKRGQDVALRCDPISGHVSLYWYRQALGQGPEFLTYFNYEAQQDKSGLPNDRFSAERPEGSISTLTIQRTEQRDSAMYRCASSLETGAGTQYFGPGTRLLVL.

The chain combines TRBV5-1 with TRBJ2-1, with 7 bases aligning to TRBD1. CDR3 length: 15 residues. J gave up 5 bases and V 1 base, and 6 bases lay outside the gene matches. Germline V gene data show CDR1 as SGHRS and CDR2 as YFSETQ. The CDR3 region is CASSLTTGIDNEQFF. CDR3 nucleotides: TGCGCCAGCAGCTTGACGACAGGGATCGACAATGAGCAGTTCTTC.

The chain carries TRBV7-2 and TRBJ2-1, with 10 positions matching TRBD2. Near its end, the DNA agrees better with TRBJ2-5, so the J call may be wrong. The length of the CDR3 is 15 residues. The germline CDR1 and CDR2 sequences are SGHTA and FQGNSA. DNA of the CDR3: TGTGCCAGCAGCTTACGAGCGGGAGGGCCGGAAACCCAGTACTTC. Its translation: CASSLRAGGPETQYF.

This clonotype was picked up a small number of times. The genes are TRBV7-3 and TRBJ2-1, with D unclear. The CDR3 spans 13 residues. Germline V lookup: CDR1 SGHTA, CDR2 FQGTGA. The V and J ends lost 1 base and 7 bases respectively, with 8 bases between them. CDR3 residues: CASSLNYGNEQFF. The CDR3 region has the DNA TGTGCCAGCAGCTTAAATTATGGGAATGAGCAGTTCTTC.

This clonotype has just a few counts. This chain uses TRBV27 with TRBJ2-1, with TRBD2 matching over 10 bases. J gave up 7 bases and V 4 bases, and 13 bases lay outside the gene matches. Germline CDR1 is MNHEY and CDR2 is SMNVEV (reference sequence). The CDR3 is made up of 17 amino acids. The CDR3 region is CASSSLAGVVGRNEQFF. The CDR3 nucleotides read TGTGCCAGCAGTTCCCTAGCGGGAGTGGTGGGTAGGAATGAGCAGTTCTTC.